Listed here are 16 T cell receptor beta chains from one sample, sequenced in a study of blood T cells in healthy people across ages. Through a sample-barcoded 5' primer and a J-beta primer mix, a second PCR was run for roughly 7 to 12 cycles. MiXCR was run by TCRdb on the 5' RACE reads, yielding one entry per CDR3 protein. The table shows 2 million or so distinct CDR3 sequences, with 49% occurring only once. The sequencing sample was made of blood. Source of these receptors: a woman aged 40 to 50 in good health.

The chain links TRBV5-1 to TRBJ2-1; D tentatively fits TRBD1 or TRBD2 (5 bases each). CDR1 is SGHRS and CDR2 is YFSETQ in the germline V gene. The CDR3 sequence is 12 residues long. V lost 4 bases to trimming and J lost 9 bases, with 11 bases between them. DNA for the CDR3: TGCGCCAGCAGCATCCCTGGGGGTGAGCAGTTCTTC. Residues: CASSIPGGEQFF.

This chain connects TRBV6-2 or TRBV6-3 to TRBJ2-5, with TRBD1 matching over 7 bases. Germline CDR1 MNHEY, CDR2 SVGEGT. The CDR3 sequence is 14 residues long. The V gene end was trimmed by 1 base and the J gene end by 1 base; junction bases not matched to a gene: 0. The DNA for the CDR3 is TGTGCCAGCAGTTACTGGACAGGCCAAGAGACCCAGTACTTC. This codes for CASSYWTGQETQYF.

The chain recombines TRBV9 with TRBJ2-2; D is unresolved. Trimming left V 0 bases short and J 1 base short, with 4 bases between. The germline gives CDR1 SGDLS, CDR2 YYNGEE. The CDR3 covers 14 residues. CDR3 bases: TGTGCCAGCAGCGTAGCTCAGAACACCGGGGAGCTGTTTTTT. It yields the protein CASSVAQNTGELFF.

Only one count was recorded for this clonotype. The chain carries TRBV11-2 and TRBJ2-3; D remains ambiguous. The CDR3 runs to 14 residues. V was cut by 4 bases and J by 1 base, with 9 bases left in between. Germline loops: CDR1 SGHAT, CDR2 FQNNGV. In nucleotides, the CDR3 is TGTGCCAGCAGCTACCCGGCTCGCACAGATACGCAGTATTTT. Translating it yields CASSYPARTDTQYF.

The chain has TRBV29-1 and TRBJ2-5; unclear D gene. The CDR3 is 14 residues long. Germline CDR1 reads SQVTM; CDR2 reads ANQGSEA. V was clipped by 1 base and J by 11 bases, with 20 bases between them. In nucleotides, the CDR3 is TGCAGCGTTGAAGGGAACCCACCCTACAATGAGCAGTACTTC. Amino acid sequence: CSVEGNPPYNEQYF.

V and J are TRBV14 and TRBJ1-2; D possibly corresponds to TRBD1 (5 bases). Trimming shortened V by 1 base and J by 0 bases, and 12 bases separated the two germline ends. CDR1 is SGHDN and CDR2 is FVKESK in the germline V gene. The CDR3 length is 16 residues. CDR3 protein: CASSQAMGGANYGYTF. The DNA for the CDR3 is TGTGCCAGCAGCCAAGCGATGGGGGGTGCTAACTATGGCTACACCTTC.

J is TRBJ1-4 and V is TRBV6-1; possibly TRBD1 for D (5 bases). Germline lookup yields CDR1 MNHNS and CDR2 SASEGT. V lost 8 bases, J lost 7 bases, and 14 bases lay in between. CDR3 length equals 13 residues. The CDR3: CASQEGRIEKLFF. The CDR3, as DNA: TGTGCCAGCCAAGAGGGACGGATTGAAAAACTGTTTTTT.

The sample holds a few counts of this clonotype. V and J are TRBV12-3 or TRBV12-4 and TRBJ2-3; TRBD2 aligns across 14 bases. The junction had 5 bases not matched to a gene; V was cut back by 1 base and J by 2 bases. This CDR3 is built from 18 residues. CDR3 DNA: TGTGCCAGCAGTTTAGGACTAGCGGGGGGGATCTCCACAGATACGCAGTATTTT. Amino acid sequence: CASSLGLAGGISTDTQYF.

The V and J genes are TRBV27 and TRBJ2-6; the D gene is possibly TRBD2 (6 bases). The CDR3 has 16 residues. The V gene lost 5 bases and the J gene lost 2 bases, with 13 bases spanning the gap. Germline CDR1 reads MNHEY; CDR2 reads SMNVEV (reference sequence). The CDR3 sequence is CASSRQGGAGANVLTF. CDR3 sequence (DNA): TGTGCCAGCAGTCGGCAGGGAGGAGCTGGGGCCAACGTCCTGACTTTC.

This chain uses TRBV28 with TRBJ1-5; TRBD1 matches 7 bases. Germline values: CDR1 MDHEN, CDR2 SYDVKM. The CDR3 length is 17 residues. V lost 5 bases, J lost 1 base, and 11 bases stayed unmatched. CDR3 in DNA: TGTGCCAGCAGTGTAGCGACAGGGCTGGTAAGCAATCAGCCCCAGCATTTT. As protein: CASSVATGLVSNQPQHF.

The genes are TRBV7-9 and TRBJ2-3; 9 bases are shared with TRBD1. The V gene's germline CDR1 is SEHNR and CDR2 FQNEAQ (reference sequence). The V segment lost 5 bases and the J segment 5 bases; nucleotides outside the gene matches: 11. CDR3 length: 16 residues. The CDR3 sequence: CASSVMGQGPGDTQYF. CDR3 nucleotides: TGTGCCAGCAGCGTAATGGGACAGGGCCCAGGAGATACGCAGTATTTT.

The chain links TRBV7-2 to TRBJ1-4; D gene ambiguous. The length of the CDR3 is 15 residues. Per the germline V gene, CDR1 is SGHTA and CDR2 is FQGNSA. V was shortened by 4 bases and J by 6 bases, with 15 bases between the two germline ends. The CDR3 DNA reads TGTGCCAGCAGCTCTGACCTCCGCTCGGATGAAAAACTGTTTTTT. Translated: CASSSDLRSDEKLFF.

This clonotype turned up a few times. The chain couples TRBV20-1 to TRBJ1-2, with D uncertain. Germline V gene sequence: CDR1 DFQATT, CDR2 SNEGSKA (reference sequence). Deletions cut 1 base from V and 4 bases from J, with 16 bases between. There are 15 residues in the CDR3. The CDR3 is CSARASGSWGYGYTF. In DNA, the CDR3 is TGCAGTGCTAGAGCTTCGGGGTCGTGGGGCTATGGCTACACCTTC.

This clonotype was observed a few times. The chain carries TRBV6-5 and TRBJ2-6; D is possibly TRBD1 (6 bases). CDR1 is MNHEY and CDR2 is SVGAGI in the germline V gene. The CDR3 has 15 amino acids. V lost 6 bases to trimming and J lost 4 bases, with 13 bases between them. The CDR3 bases are TGTGCCAGCAGGAAAACAGGGAAAGGGGCCAACGTCCTGACTTTC. Translation gives CASRKTGKGANVLTF.

Only one count was recorded for this clonotype. The rearrangement joins TRBV12-3 or TRBV12-4 to TRBJ2-1; 8 bases match TRBD1. J gave up 0 bases and V 4 bases, and 5 bases lay outside the gene matches. This CDR3 spans 16 amino acids. CDR3 sequence: CASSSSGGLSYNEQFF. For the CDR3, the DNA is TGTGCCAGCAGTTCGTCAGGGGGCCTCTCCTACAATGAGCAGTTCTTC.

This clonotype was picked up a small number of times. This chain joins TRBV7-2 and TRBJ1-2; D perhaps matches TRBD1 (5 bases). There are 15 residues in the CDR3. Trimming took 2 bases from V and 3 from J, leaving 13 bases between them. The germline gives CDR1 SGHTA, CDR2 FQGNSA. The CDR3 DNA reads TGTGCCAGCAGCTTATCATCCGACAGAGACTATGGCTACACCTTC. It yields the protein CASSLSSDRDYGYTF.